These 24 T cell receptor beta chains originate from one sample sequenced in a study of early T cells in non-severe SARS-CoV-2 infection. Each CDR3 protein gets one entry after TCRdb re-called the 5' RACE reads with MiXCR. This sample has 76,000 or so distinct CDR3 sequences, with approximately 11% found just once. The sample comprised whole blood. All receptors come from an adult who was a healthcare worker with PCR-confirmed SARS-CoV-2 infection or an uninfected control (not recorded which).

This clonotype has ten or more counts. This chain connects TRBV3-1 to TRBJ1-2, with D maybe TRBD1 (6 bases). CDR1 is LGHDT, CDR2 YNNKEL, per germline (reference sequence). CDR3 length: 15 amino acids. V gave up 4 bases and J gave up 0 bases, with 12 bases separating them. The CDR3, as DNA: TGTGCCAGCAGCCCGGGGACAACAGCTAACTATGGCTACACCTTC. This gives the protein CASSPGTTANYGYTF.

Regarding this clonotype: It may be a read error: a sequence one base away is much more abundant. V and J are TRBV4-1 and TRBJ2-1, with 7 bases aligning to TRBD2. The CDR3 spans 17 residues. Germline-derived CDR1 and CDR2 are MGHRA and YSYEKL. The V gene end was trimmed by 0 bases and the J gene end by 9 bases; junction bases not matched to a gene: 14. CDR3 sequence reads: CASSQEALAVGKPEQFF. In DNA form, the CDR3 reads TGCGCCAGCAGCCAAGAAGCCCTAGCGGTGGGTAAGCCTGAGCAGTTCTTC.

This clonotype was counted ten times or more. This chain links TRBV20-1 with TRBJ2-7, with TRBD2 matching 10 bases. The V segment lost 3 bases and the J segment 4 bases; nucleotides outside the gene matches: 12. CDR1 DFQATT and CDR2 SNEGSKA come from the germline V gene (reference sequence). CDR3 length equals 16 residues. In nucleotides, the CDR3 is TGCAGTGCTAGTTCGAGCGGGGGGGTGTCCGGGTACGAGCAGTACTTC. It specifies CSASSSGGVSGYEQYF.

There are a few counts of this clonotype. This chain joins TRBV6-2 or TRBV6-3 and TRBJ2-2; D ambiguous. Germline CDR1 is MNHEY and CDR2 is SVGEGT. The germline V and J ends were trimmed by 6 bases and 5 bases, with 7 bases remaining between them. The CDR3 totals 12 residues. CDR3 sequence: CASRGQTGELFF. The CDR3 DNA follows: TGTGCCAGCAGGGGTCAGACCGGGGAGCTGTTTTTT.

The gene calls are TRBV30 and TRBJ2-2, with D uncertain. The CDR3 runs 13 residues. Trimming cost V 0 bases and J 5 bases, with 7 bases left between them. CDR1 is GTSNPN, CDR2 SVGIG, per germline (reference sequence). CDR3 loop: CAWSVARTGELFF. Here the CDR3 DNA reads TGTGCCTGGAGTGTAGCCAGGACCGGGGAGCTGTTTTTT.

This clonotype was counted at least ten times. V is TRBV4-2 and J is TRBJ2-1; D is possibly TRBD1 (5 bases). The CDR3 contains 15 residues. The germline V gene has CDR1 LGHNA and CDR2 YNFKEQ. Trimming took off 4 bases at V and 8 bases at J, with 18 bases between the two ends. This CDR3 reads CASSPSQGWSDEQFF. CDR3 nucleotide sequence: TGTGCCAGCAGCCCAAGTCAGGGATGGTCGGATGAGCAGTTCTTC.

The chain has TRBV10-3 and TRBJ2-2; maybe TRBD1 (6 bases). CDR3 length: 16 amino acids. The germline V and J ends were trimmed by 3 bases and 2 bases, with 13 bases remaining between them. Germline V lookup: CDR1 ENHRY, CDR2 SYGVKD. This CDR3 reads CAISDHRDTNTGELFF. Written as DNA, the CDR3 is TGTGCCATCAGTGATCACCGGGACACTAACACCGGGGAGCTGTTTTTT.

CDR3 sequence reads: CSASWGAGGNQPQHF. Here the CDR3 DNA reads TGCAGTGCTAGCTGGGGTGCTGGGGGCAATCAGCCCCAGCATTTT. V gene TRBV20-1 combines with J gene TRBJ1-5; no reliable D call. Germline V gives CDR1 DFQATT, CDR2 SNEGSKA (reference sequence). This CDR3 region has 15 residues. V was trimmed by 3 bases and J by 2 bases, leaving 14 bases between them.

V and J are TRBV27 and TRBJ2-7; D call uncertain. V lost 2 bases and J 4 bases, leaving 9 bases between the germline ends. The CDR3 is 13 residues long. Germline V lookup: CDR1 MNHEY, CDR2 SMNVEV (reference sequence). The CDR3 coding sequence is TGTGCCAGCAGTTTAAACTTAATATACGAGCAGTACTTC. It yields the protein CASSLNLIYEQYF.

Notes on this clonotype: This may be a read error, as it is one base from a much larger clone. For the CDR3, the DNA is TGTGCCAGCAATGGACTAGGGGGCACAGATACGCAGTATTTT. Its protein product is CASNGLGGTDTQYF. This chain joins TRBV2 and TRBJ2-3; 7 positions match TRBD2. The CDR3 length is 14 residues. V was pared by 7 bases and J by 1 base, with 5 bases of the junction left unmatched. Germline lookup yields CDR1 SNHLY and CDR2 FYNNEI.

In its sample, this clonotype was seen a few times. The junction differs from germline at one of its ends, possibly a read error. The gene calls are TRBV19 and TRBJ2-7; either TRBD1 or TRBD2 may fit D (5 bases each). The CDR3 has 14 amino acids. Germline loops: CDR1 LNHDA, CDR2 SQIVND (reference sequence). The DNA of the CDR3 is TGTGCAAGTAGAACCGGGACCGGATCCTACGAGCAGTACTTC. Translation: CASRTGTGSYEQYF.

This clonotype was seen repeatedly, ten times or more. The chain is built from TRBV2 and TRBJ1-2, with D uncertain. Germline V gives CDR1 SNHLY, CDR2 FYNNEI. CDR3 size: 14 residues. Trimming removed 4 bases from V and 0 bases from J, with 9 bases in between. The CDR3, as DNA: TGTGCCAGCAGTGGTGAAGCTTCTAACTATGGCTACACCTTC. As protein: CASSGEASNYGYTF.

In its sample, this clonotype was seen many times. This chain joins TRBV5-4 and TRBJ2-5; TRBD2 matches 11 bases. With V trimmed by 3 bases and J by 2 bases, 6 bases remained unmatched. Per germline, CDR1 SGHNT and CDR2 YYREEE (reference sequence). This CDR3 comprises 16 residues. CDR3 loop: CASSWGTSGGQETQYF. The DNA of the CDR3 is TGTGCCAGCAGCTGGGGGACTAGCGGCGGGCAAGAGACCCAGTACTTC. The full variable domain, completed using reference TRBV5-4 and TRBJ2-5, is ETGVTQSPTHLIKTRGQQVTLRCSSQSGHNTVSWYQQALGQGPQFIFQYYREEENGRGNFPPRFSGLQFPNYSSELNVNALELDDSALYLCASSWGTSGGQETQYFGPGTRLLVL.

This clonotype was counted at least ten times. V and J are TRBV2 and TRBJ1-1, with D hard to call. CDR1 and CDR2 from the germline V gene are SNHLY and FYNNEI. This CDR3 is built from 16 residues. The V end was cut by 2 bases, the J end by 1 base, with 14 bases between. The CDR3 spells CASSEQGPFSNTEAFF. The CDR3, as DNA: TGTGCCAGCAGTGAACAAGGACCCTTCTCGAACACTGAAGCTTTCTTT.

This clonotype was observed many times. This chain's CDR3 is CSAGPADTQYF. For the CDR3, the DNA is TGCAGTGCTGGGCCGGCGGATACGCAGTATTTT. The V gene is TRBV20-1, the J gene TRBJ2-3; D unresolved. With 5 bases removed from V and 6 bases from J, the gap between germline ends came to 9 bases. The CDR3 spans 11 residues. Germline V gene lookup returns CDR1 DFQATT and CDR2 SNEGSKA (reference sequence).

This chain connects TRBV6-1 to TRBJ1-6; D is perhaps TRBD1 (6 bases). With 4 bases removed from V and 10 bases from J, the gap between germline ends came to 17 bases. This CDR3 comprises 15 residues. Germline V gene sequence: CDR1 MNHNS, CDR2 SASEGT. DNA of the CDR3: TGTGCCAGCAGTGCCGCGGACAGCGAGGGGTCACCCCTCCACTTT. Translated, it gives CASSAADSEGSPLHF.

This clonotype has ten or more counts. This chain links TRBV5-5 with TRBJ2-2; a possible D gene is TRBD1 (6 bases). Germline values: CDR1 SGHKS, CDR2 YYEKEE (reference sequence). V dropped 3 bases and J dropped 2 bases, with 8 bases sitting between them. CDR3 length: 14 residues. The CDR3 loop is CASSWDINTGELFF. The CDR3 region has the DNA TGTGCCAGCAGCTGGGACATAAACACCGGGGAGCTGTTTTTT.

This sequence joins TRBV6-2 or TRBV6-3 and TRBJ2-5; D not resolved. CDR1 is MNHEY, CDR2 SVGEGT, per germline. Trimming removed 2 bases from V and 2 bases from J, with 9 bases in between. The CDR3 runs 14 residues. As DNA, the CDR3 is TGTGCCAGCAGTTACGGGCAGCGACAAGAGACCCAGTACTTC. Translated, it gives CASSYGQRQETQYF.

CDR3: CASSPGGGQETQYF. The CDR3 bases are TGTGCCAGCTCACCAGGCGGGGGACAGGAGACCCAGTACTTC. This sequence joins TRBV18 and TRBJ2-5; D is possibly TRBD1 or TRBD2 (7 bases each). The CDR3 length is 14 residues. Trimming removed 2 bases at V and 5 bases at J, with 12 bases between. Per germline, CDR1 KGHSH and CDR2 LQKENI.

Only a few counts were recorded for this clonotype. The J gene is TRBJ2-3, the V gene TRBV6-1; 13 bases agree with TRBD2. Germline V gives CDR1 MNHNS, CDR2 SASEGT. V lost 3 bases, J lost 4 bases, and 1 base stayed unmatched. This CDR3 spans 15 amino acids. The CDR3 here is CASSETSGGPDTQYF. CDR3 nucleotide sequence: TGTGCCAGCAGTGAGACTAGCGGGGGGCCAGATACGCAGTATTTT.

At least ten counts were recorded for this clonotype. The V call is TRBV29-1, the J call TRBJ2-7, with 7 bases fitting TRBD1. V lost 4 bases, J lost 0 bases, and 3 bases stayed unmatched. There are 13 residues in the CDR3. CDR1 and CDR2 from the germline V gene are SQVTM and ANQGSEA. CDR3 amino acids: CSVAGGASYEQYF. CDR3 sequence (DNA): TGCAGCGTTGCAGGGGGTGCCTCCTACGAGCAGTACTTC.

This clonotype was counted ten times or more. The V and J genes are TRBV4-1 and TRBJ1-2, with unresolved D. V was clipped by 0 bases and J by 4 bases, with 6 bases between them. The length of the CDR3 is 13 residues. The germline V gene has CDR1 MGHRA and CDR2 YSYEKL. CDR3 loop: CASSQDPGYGYTF. CDR3 coding DNA: TGCGCCAGCAGCCAAGATCCAGGCTATGGCTACACCTTC.

The chain couples TRBV6-1 to TRBJ2-5, with TRBD2 identical over 12 bases. Germline lookup yields CDR1 MNHNS and CDR2 SASEGT. The CDR3 has 17 amino acids. The ends lost 5 bases at V and 4 bases at J; junction bases unmatched: 11. The CDR3 here is CASSRGRTSGVRETQYF. The CDR3 bases are TGTGCCAGCAGTCGGGGCCGGACTAGCGGGGTCCGAGAGACCCAGTACTTC.

This chain links TRBV7-9 with TRBJ2-7; 7 nucleotides align to TRBD1. The germline V gene encodes CDR1 SEHNR and CDR2 FQNEAQ (reference sequence). This CDR3 spans 13 amino acids. After removal of 3 bases from V and 5 bases from J, the junction contained 4 bases not matched to a gene. The CDR3 protein is CASSLGQHNEQYF. For the CDR3, the DNA is TGTGCCAGCAGCTTGGGACAGCATAACGAGCAGTACTTC.